One T cell receptor beta chain is described in this entry. Some clones are missing from TCRdb's copy, which holds only in-frame ones; the method was immunoSEQ multiplex PCR. The table lists fewer than 300,000 clones, approximately 90% of them singletons. This sample stems from a study of blood T cell repertoires in COVID-19. Germline CDR1 reads SNHLY; CDR2 reads FYNNEI. This CDR3 has 13 amino acids. J lost 3 bases, V lost 6 bases, and 5 bases had no gene match. Sequenced input: PBMCs or T cells enriched from blood (not recorded which). The sequence was obtained from a woman in her twenties or thirties who had recovered from COVID-19. The V and J genes are TRBV2 and TRBJ2-7, with TRBD1 matching 7 bases. CDR3 amino acids: CASRDRLGYEQYF. The CDR3 DNA follows: TGTGCCAGCAGGGACAGGTTAGGCTACGAGCAGTACTTC.